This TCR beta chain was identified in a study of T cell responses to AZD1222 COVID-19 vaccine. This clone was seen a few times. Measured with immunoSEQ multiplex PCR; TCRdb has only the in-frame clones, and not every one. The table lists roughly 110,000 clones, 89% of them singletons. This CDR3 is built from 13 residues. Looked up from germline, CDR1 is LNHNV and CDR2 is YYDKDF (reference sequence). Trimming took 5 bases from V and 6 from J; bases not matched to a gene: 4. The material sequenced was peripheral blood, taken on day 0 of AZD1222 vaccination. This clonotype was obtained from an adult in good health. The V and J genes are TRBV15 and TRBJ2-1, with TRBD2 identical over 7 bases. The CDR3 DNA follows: TGTGCCACCAGCGGCGGGAGAAGCAATGAGCAGTTCTTC. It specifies CATSGGRSNEQFF. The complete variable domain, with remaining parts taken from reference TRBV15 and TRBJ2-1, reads DAMVIQNPRYQVTQFGKPVTLSCSQTLNHNVMYWYQQKSSQAPKLLFHYYDKDFNNEADTPDNFQSRRPNTSFCFLDIRSPGLGDTAMYLCATSGGRSNEQFFGPGTRLTVL.